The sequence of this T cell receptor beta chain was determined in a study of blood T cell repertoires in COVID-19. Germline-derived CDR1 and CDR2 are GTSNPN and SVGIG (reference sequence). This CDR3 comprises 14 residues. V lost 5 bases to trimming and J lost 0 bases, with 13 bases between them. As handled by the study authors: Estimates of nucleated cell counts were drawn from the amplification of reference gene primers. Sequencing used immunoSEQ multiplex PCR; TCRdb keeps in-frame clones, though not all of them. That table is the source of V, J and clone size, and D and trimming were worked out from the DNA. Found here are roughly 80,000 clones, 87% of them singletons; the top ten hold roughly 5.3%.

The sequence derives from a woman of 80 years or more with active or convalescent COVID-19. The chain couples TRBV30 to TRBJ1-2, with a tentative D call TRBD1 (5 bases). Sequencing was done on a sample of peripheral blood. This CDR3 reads CAWGQGFPNYGYTF. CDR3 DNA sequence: TGTGCCTGGGGGCAGGGTTTCCCTAACTATGGCTACACCTTC. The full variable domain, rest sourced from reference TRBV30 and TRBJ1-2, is SQTIHQWPATLVQPVGSPLSLECTVEGTSNPNLYWYRQAAGRGLQLLFYSVGIGQISSEVPQNLSASRPQDRQFILSSKKLLLSDSGFYLCAWGQGFPNYGYTFGSGTRLTVV.